The text below deals with one T cell receptor beta chain. Libraries were prepared by immunoSEQ multiplex PCR; TCRdb keeps only in-frame clonotypes and omits some of them. The data contain tens of thousands of clones, roughly 94% of them singletons. The CDR3 sequence is 15 residues long. V lost 7 bases and J lost 3; bases outside the gene matches: 9. Germline assignment: CDR1 LNHDA and CDR2 SQIVND (reference sequence). The sample originates from a study of cytomegalovirus exposure and HLA in healthy donors. The genes are TRBV19 and TRBJ1-5; 7 bases map to TRBD1. This clonotype was obtained from a young man in good health and CMV-seronegative. The sequenced material came from PBMCs. Here the CDR3 DNA reads TGTGCCAGTACCCCGGACAGGCCTCCCAATCAGCCCCAGCATTTT. Amino acid sequence: CASTPDRPPNQPQHF.